What follows is one TCR beta chain and its context. Its antigen is as yet unknown. This specimen comes from a study of graft-versus-host responses after intestinal transplantation. For the study at large: Each recipient received a multivisceral, liver-intestinal, or isolated intestinal graft. Anti-thymocyte globulin induction, then tacrolimus and steroids for roughly 3 years, went to all recipients. Study-wide results and limits: GvH clonotypes were identified within recipient marrow, with a subset emerging first in ileum or blood.

Only in-frame clones appear in the TCRdb table, and some are missing; sequencing was by immunoSEQ multiplex PCR. The sample holds 90,000 to 120,000 clones, around 90% seen once. The material was unstimulated CD4+ T cells sorted from spleen or lymph node cells, obtained before transplant. This clonotype originated in a human donor who was the organ donor for an intestinal transplant.

CDR3 loop: CASSVGEGRANVLTF. The CDR3 DNA reads as TGTGCCAGCAGCGTAGGAGAAGGTAGGGCCAACGTCCTGACTTTC. The gene calls are TRBV9 and TRBJ2-6; unclear D gene. The CDR3 is 15 residues long. Germline V gene sequence: CDR1 SGDLS, CDR2 YYNGEE. Trimming removed 0 bases from V and 5 bases from J, with 9 bases in between.